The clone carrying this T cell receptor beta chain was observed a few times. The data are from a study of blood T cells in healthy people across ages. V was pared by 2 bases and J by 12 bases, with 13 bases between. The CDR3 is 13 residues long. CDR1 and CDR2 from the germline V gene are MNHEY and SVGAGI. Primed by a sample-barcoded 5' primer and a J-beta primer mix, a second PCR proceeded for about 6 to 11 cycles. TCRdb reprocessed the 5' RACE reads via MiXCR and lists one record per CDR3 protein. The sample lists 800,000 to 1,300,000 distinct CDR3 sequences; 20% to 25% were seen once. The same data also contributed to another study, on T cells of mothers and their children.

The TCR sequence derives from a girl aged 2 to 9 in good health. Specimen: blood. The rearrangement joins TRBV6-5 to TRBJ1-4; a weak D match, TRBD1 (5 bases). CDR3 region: CASSYGAMGELFF. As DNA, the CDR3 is TGTGCCAGCAGTTACGGCGCCATGGGGGAACTGTTTTTT.